This T cell receptor (beta chain) appears in the sequencing data of a study of CD8 T cells in ankylosing spondylitis. Comment on this clonotype: Given a much more abundant clone one base away, this may be a read error.

MiXCR, applied by TCRdb to the 5' RACE reads, yields one record per CDR3 protein. The table includes around 160,000 distinct CDR3 sequences, around a tenth detected once. Sequenced input: blood, either unsorted or a sorted T cell fraction (not recorded which). This clonotype originated in a male donor with ankylosing spondylitis or in good health (not recorded which).

The CDR3 nucleotides are TGCGCCAGAAGCTCCGTTTGGGGTGGCAATCAGCCCCAGCATTTT. This translates into CARSSVWGGNQPQHF. The J gene is TRBJ1-5, the V gene TRBV4-3, with no clear D. The CDR3 covers 15 residues. CDR1 LGHNA and CDR2 YSLEER come from the germline V gene. Trimming left V 9 bases short and J 2 bases short, with 17 bases between.